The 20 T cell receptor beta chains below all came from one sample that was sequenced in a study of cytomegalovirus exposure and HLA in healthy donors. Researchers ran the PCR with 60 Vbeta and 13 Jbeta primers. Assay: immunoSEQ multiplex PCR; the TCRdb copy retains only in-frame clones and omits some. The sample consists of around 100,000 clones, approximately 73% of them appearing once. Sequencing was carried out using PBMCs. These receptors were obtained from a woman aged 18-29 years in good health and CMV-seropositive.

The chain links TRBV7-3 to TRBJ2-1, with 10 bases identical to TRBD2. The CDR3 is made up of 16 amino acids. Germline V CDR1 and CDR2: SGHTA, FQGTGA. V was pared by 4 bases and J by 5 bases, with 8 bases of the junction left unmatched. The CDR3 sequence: CASSSEAGGPHNEQFF. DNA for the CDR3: TGTGCCAGCAGCTCTGAAGCGGGGGGGCCACACAATGAGCAGTTCTTC.

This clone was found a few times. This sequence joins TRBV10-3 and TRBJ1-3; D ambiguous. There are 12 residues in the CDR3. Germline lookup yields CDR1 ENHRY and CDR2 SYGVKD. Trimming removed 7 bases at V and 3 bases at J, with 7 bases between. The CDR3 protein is CAITGFGNTIYF. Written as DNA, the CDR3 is TGTGCCATCACGGGGTTTGGAAACACCATATATTTT.

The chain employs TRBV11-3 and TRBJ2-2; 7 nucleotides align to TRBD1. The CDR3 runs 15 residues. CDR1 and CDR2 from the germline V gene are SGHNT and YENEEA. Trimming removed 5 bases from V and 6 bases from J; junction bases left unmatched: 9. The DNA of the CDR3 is TGTGCCAGCAGCCGGATGACAGGGTTGTCCGGGGAGCTGTTTTTT. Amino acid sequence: CASSRMTGLSGELFF.

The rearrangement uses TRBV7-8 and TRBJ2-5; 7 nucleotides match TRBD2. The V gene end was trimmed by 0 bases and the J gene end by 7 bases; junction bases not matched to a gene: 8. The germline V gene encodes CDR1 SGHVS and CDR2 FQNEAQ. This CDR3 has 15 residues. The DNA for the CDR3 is TGTGCCAGCAGCTTAGCGCTGGGGGGGTCAGGGACCCAGTACTTC. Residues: CASSLALGGSGTQYF.

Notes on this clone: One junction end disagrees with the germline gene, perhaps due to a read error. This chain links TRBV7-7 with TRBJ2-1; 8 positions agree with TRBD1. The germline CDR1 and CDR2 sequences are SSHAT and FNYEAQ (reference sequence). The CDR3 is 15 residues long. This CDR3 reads CASSLEQGAYNEQFF. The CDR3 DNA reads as TGTGCTAGCAGCTTAGAACAGGGGGCCTACAATGAGCAGTTCTTC.

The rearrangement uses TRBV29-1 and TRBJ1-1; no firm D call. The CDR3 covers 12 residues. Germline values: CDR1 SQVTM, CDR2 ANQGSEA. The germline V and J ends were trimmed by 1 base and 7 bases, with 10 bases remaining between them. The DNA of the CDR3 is TGCAGCGTTGAAGGAAGGAGACGTGAAGCTTTCTTT. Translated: CSVEGRRREAFF.

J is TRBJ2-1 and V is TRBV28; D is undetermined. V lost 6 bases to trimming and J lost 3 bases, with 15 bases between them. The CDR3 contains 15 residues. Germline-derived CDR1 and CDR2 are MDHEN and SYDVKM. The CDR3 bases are TGTGCCAGCAGCCCGCGGTTCGGATACTACAATGAGCAGTTCTTC. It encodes CASSPRFGYYNEQFF.

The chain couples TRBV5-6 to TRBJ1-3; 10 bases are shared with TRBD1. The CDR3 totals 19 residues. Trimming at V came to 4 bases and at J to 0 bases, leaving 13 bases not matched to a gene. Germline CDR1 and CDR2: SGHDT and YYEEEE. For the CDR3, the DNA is TGTGCCAGCAGCGCCGGGACAGGGGTTAGGTCCTACTCTGGAAACACCATATATTTT. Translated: CASSAGTGVRSYSGNTIYF.

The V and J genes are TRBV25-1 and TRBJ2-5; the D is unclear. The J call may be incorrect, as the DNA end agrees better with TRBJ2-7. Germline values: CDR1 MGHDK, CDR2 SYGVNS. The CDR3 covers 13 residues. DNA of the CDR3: TGTGCCAGCAGTGAATTAGAGCGCGGCGAGCAGTACTTC. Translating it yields CASSELERGEQYF.

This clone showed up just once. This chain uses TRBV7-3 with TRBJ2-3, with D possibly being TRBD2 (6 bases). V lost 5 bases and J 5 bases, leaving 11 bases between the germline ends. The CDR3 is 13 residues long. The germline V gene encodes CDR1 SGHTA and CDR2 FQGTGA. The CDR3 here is CASSPEEGDTQYF. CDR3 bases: TGTGCCAGCAGCCCGGAGGAGGGAGATACGCAGTATTTT.

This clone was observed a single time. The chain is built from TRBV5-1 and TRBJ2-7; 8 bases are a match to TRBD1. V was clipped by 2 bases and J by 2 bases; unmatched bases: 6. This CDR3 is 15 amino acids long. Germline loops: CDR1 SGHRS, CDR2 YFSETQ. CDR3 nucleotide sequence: TGCGCCAGCAGCTTCCAAGGACAGGGCCCCTACGAGCAGTACTTC. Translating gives CASSFQGQGPYEQYF. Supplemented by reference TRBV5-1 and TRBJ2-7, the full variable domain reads KAGVTQTPRYLIKTRGQQVTLSCSPISGHRSVSWYQQTPGQGLQFLFEYFSETQRNKGNFPGRFSGRQFSNSRSEMNVSTLELGDSALYLCASSFQGQGPYEQYFGPGTRLTVT.

This chain's CDR3 is CASSKGQGVYYEQYF. In DNA form, the CDR3 reads TGTGCCAGCTCAAAAGGACAGGGCGTGTACTACGAGCAGTACTTC. This chain joins TRBV18 and TRBJ2-7; 8 nucleotides align to TRBD1. The J segment lost 3 bases and the V segment lost 5 bases, leaving 9 bases of the junction unmatched. Germline-derived CDR1 and CDR2 are KGHSH and LQKENI. This CDR3 has 15 amino acids.

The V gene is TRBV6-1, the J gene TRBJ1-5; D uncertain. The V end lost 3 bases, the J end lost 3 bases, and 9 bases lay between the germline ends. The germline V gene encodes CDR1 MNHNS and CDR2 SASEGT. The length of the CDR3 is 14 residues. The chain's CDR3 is CASSEGGLNQPQHF. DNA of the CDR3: TGTGCCAGCAGTGAGGGCGGGCTCAATCAGCCCCAGCATTTT.

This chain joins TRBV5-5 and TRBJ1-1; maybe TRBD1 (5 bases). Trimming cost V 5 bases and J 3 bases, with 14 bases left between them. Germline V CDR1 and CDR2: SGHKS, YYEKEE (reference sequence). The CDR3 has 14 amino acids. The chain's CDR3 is CASSKWGRDTEAFF. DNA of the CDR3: TGTGCCAGCAGTAAGTGGGGCAGGGACACTGAAGCTTTCTTT.

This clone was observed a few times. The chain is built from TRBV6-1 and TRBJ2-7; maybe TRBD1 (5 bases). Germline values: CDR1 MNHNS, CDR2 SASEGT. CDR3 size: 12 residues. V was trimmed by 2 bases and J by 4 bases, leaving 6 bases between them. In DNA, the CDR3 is TGTGCCAGCAGTGAAACAGGATACGAGCAGTACTTC. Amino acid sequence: CASSETGYEQYF.

The chain's CDR3 is CASSKRGQGVVEAFF. Written as DNA, the CDR3 is TGTGCCAGTAGTAAGCGGGGCCAAGGGGTCGTTGAAGCTTTCTTT. The chain couples TRBV19 to TRBJ1-1; D may be TRBD1 (5 bases). This CDR3 has 15 amino acids. V was clipped by 4 bases and J by 7 bases, with 19 bases between them. The germline CDR1 and CDR2 sequences are LNHDA and SQIVND (reference sequence).

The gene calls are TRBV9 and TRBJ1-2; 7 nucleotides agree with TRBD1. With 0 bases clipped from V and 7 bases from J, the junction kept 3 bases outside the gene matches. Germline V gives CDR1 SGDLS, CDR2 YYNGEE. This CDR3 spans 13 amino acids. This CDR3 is CASSVGQGVGYTF. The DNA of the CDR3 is TGTGCCAGCAGCGTAGGGCAGGGGGTTGGCTACACCTTC.

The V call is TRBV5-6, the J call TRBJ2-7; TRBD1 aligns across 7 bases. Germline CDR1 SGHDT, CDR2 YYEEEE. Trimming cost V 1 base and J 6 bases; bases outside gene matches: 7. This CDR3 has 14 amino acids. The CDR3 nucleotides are TGTGCCAGCAGCTTGCCGGGACAGTTGGCCGAGCAGTACTTC. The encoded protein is CASSLPGQLAEQYF.

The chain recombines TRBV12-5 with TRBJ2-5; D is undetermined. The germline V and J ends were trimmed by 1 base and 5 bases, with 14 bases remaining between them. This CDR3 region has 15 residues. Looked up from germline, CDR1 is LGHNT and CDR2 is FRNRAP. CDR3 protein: CASGLGRAPRETQYF. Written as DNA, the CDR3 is TGTGCTAGTGGTTTGGGCCGTGCCCCGAGGGAGACCCAGTACTTC.

CDR3 bases: TGTGCCAGCAGTGAGGAGGGGCGTAGGGATGGGACCCAGTACTTC. It codes for CASSEEGRRDGTQYF. The chain links TRBV6-1 to TRBJ2-5; D perhaps matches TRBD2 (6 bases). The CDR3 contains 15 residues. CDR1 and CDR2 (germline): MNHNS, SASEGT. Trimming pared 3 bases from V and 7 bases from J, leaving 18 bases between.